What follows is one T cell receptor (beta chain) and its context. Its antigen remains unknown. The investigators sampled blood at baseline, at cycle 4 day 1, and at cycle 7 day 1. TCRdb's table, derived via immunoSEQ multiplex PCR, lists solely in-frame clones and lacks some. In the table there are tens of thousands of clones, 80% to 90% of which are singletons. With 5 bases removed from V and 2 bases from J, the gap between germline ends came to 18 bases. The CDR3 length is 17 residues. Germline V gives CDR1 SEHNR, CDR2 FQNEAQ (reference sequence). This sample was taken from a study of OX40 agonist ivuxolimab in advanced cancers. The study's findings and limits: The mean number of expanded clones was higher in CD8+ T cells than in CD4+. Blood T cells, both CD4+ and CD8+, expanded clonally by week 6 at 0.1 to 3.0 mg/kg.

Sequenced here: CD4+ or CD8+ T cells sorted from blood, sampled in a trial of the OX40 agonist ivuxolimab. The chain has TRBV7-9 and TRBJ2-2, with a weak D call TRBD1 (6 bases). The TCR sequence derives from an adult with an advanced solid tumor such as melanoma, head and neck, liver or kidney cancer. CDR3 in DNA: TGTGCCAGCAGCCACCAACTAGGGGGTCTTAACACCGGGGAGCTGTTTTTT. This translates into CASSHQLGGLNTGELFF. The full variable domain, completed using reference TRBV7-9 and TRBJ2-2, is DTGVSQNPRHKITKRGQNVTFRCDPISEHNRLYWYRQTLGQGPEFLTYFQNEAQLEKSRLLSDRFSAERPKGSFSTLEIQRTEQGDSAMYLCASSHQLGGLNTGELFFGEGSRLTVL.